Listed below are T cell receptor beta chains from one sample, sequenced in a study of blood T cells in healthy people across ages. Each CDR3 protein gets one entry after TCRdb re-called the 5' RACE reads with MiXCR. This sample has some 900,000 distinct CDR3 sequences, with roughly 26% found just once. Sequenced input: blood. These receptors originate from a woman of 80 years or more in good health. Each CDR3 is given with its conserved first and last residue. D genes are given only for firm matches. Expanded clones are given a class, and other clones once, few, many or no size at all.

cdr3_length,v_call,d_call,clone_size,j_call,cdr3_aa,cdr3_nt
14,TRBV11-3,.,few,TRBJ2-5,CASSLDLGVGTQYF,TGTGCCAGCAGCTTAGATTTGGGGGTAGGGACCCAGTACTTC
15,TRBV12-3/TRBV12-4,.,.,TRBJ2-1,CASSNREPQANEQFF,TGTGCCAGCAGTAATCGGGAGCCCCAAGCCAATGAGCAGTTCTTC
14,TRBV6-2/TRBV6-3,.,.,TRBJ1-5,CASSYGGGGQPQHF,TGTGCCAGCAGTTACGGGGGGGGAGGCCAGCCCCAGCATTTT
16,TRBV30,.,.,TRBJ1-5,CAWSVRGLRGRQPQHF,TGTGCCTGGAGTGTGAGGGGACTTCGAGGACGTCAGCCCCAGCATTTT
14,TRBV20-1,.,many,TRBJ2-3,CSARDSRGIDTQYF,TGCAGTGCTAGAGATTCAAGGGGGATAGATACGCAGTATTTT
16,TRBV5-1,.,many,TRBJ2-3,CASSSAIQTKADTQYF,TGCGCCAGCAGCTCCGCGATCCAAACTAAGGCAGATACGCAGTATTTT
14,TRBV20-1,.,.,TRBJ2-5,CSAYSPAGTNEQYF,TGCAGTGCTTACTCACCAGCGGGCACTAATGAGCAGTACTTC
12,TRBV12-3/TRBV12-4,TRBD2,.,TRBJ2-5,CASSFTGGLWYF,TGTGCCAGCAGTTTCACGGGAGGCCTCTGGTACTTC
13,TRBV6-6,.,.,TRBJ1-1,CACSYSENTEAFF,TGTGCCTGCAGTTACTCGGAGAACACTGAAGCTTTCTTT
15,TRBV5-1,.,.,TRBJ2-5,CASSLGSVGQETQYF,TGCGCCAGCAGCCTGGGGTCAGTGGGGCAGGAGACCCAGTACTTC
13,TRBV5-5,.,.,TRBJ2-1,CASSVTSGNEQFF,TGTGCCAGCAGCGTGACGAGCGGCAATGAGCAGTTCTTC